This T cell receptor (beta chain) was sequenced during a study of T cell responses to AZD1222 COVID-19 vaccine. Regarding the study as a whole: Reports indicate that nearly half of spike-specific TCRs are directed at unmutated variant regions. Baseline serostatus was positive in only a handful of AZD1222 recipients. Repertoire sampling happened only post peak T cell response. Breadth and depth of Spike-specific TCRs rose after two AZD1222 doses.

CDR1 and CDR2 (germline): SGHDN, FVKESK. Trimming pared 3 bases from V and 0 bases from J, leaving 5 bases between. The CDR3 spans 13 residues. Profiled with immunoSEQ multiplex PCR; TCRdb holds only in-frame clones, not every one. The sample holds 130,000 or so clones, more than 75% seen once. On this clone: As yet, its antigen is unknown.

This specimen consisted of peripheral blood, obtained 28 days after the second AZD1222 dose. V usage is TRBV14 and J usage is TRBJ1-1; D gene ambiguous. This TCR was sampled from an adult who received the AZD1222 COVID-19 vaccine. The DNA of the CDR3 is TGTGCCAGCAGCCATAACATGAACACTGAAGCTTTCTTT. Translated: CASSHNMNTEAFF.